The clone carrying this T cell receptor (beta chain) was seen a single time. V shed 6 bases and J 0 bases; nucleotides not matched to a gene: 4. CDR1 and CDR2 (germline): MNHNS, SASEGT. The CDR3 has 14 residues. The sample comes from a study of shared clonotypes between healthy human individuals. TCRdb keeps only in-frame clones here, not all; method: immunoSEQ multiplex PCR. The sample holds some 550,000 clones, around 97% seen once. The sequence was obtained from a woman aged 25 to 39 in good health. This chain links TRBV6-1 with TRBJ2-7; 8 nucleotides agree with TRBD1. Input material: naive CD4+ T cells sorted from blood. Subset denoted: CD45RA+ positively selected. Here the CDR3 reads CASRLGQDSYEQYF. CDR3 nucleotide sequence: TGTGCCAGCAGATTGGGACAGGACTCCTACGAGCAGTACTTC.